This T cell receptor (beta chain) appears in the sequencing data of a study of blood T cell repertoires in COVID-19. About the research overall: Specimens from acute and convalescent COVID-19 originated in the United States, Italy and Spain. PBMCs, B-cell-depleted T cells, or T cells were the source of the cDNA or gDNA that made up the material.

Trimming left V 2 bases short and J 6 bases short, with 11 bases between. There are 13 residues in the CDR3. CDR1 and CDR2 from the germline V gene are SGHTA and FQGNSA. In the authors' workflow: Counts of nucleated cells, estimated from reference gene primer amplification, were obtained. Repertoires were generated with immunoSEQ multiplex PCR, while TCRdb's copy carries only in-frame clones and drops some. That table gives V, J and clone size, and the DNA gave D and trimming. The profile shows roughly 160,000 clones, approximately 86% of them singletons. Source material: peripheral blood. The rearrangement joins TRBV7-2 to TRBJ2-7; the D gene is possibly TRBD1 (5 bases). The sequence was obtained from a man between 50 and 59 years old with active or convalescent COVID-19. The CDR3 loop is CASSLNSGAEQYF. The CDR3 bases are TGTGCCAGCAGCTTAAATTCTGGGGCCGAGCAGTACTTC.